This is a list of T cell receptor beta chains from one sample in a study of cytomegalovirus exposure and HLA in healthy donors. Some clones are missing from TCRdb's copy, which holds only in-frame ones; the method was immunoSEQ multiplex PCR. The sample shows over 100,000 clones, 70% to 85% of them seen only once. Material for sequencing was PBMCs. All receptors derive from a female donor in good health and CMV-seronegative. The CDR3 runs from the conserved cysteine through the conserved F or W.

J gene: TRBJ2-5; V gene: TRBV28; CDR3 protein: CASSKGPGTSEETQYF
J gene: TRBJ1-1; V gene: TRBV28; CDR3 protein: CARSLTPNTEAFF
J gene: TRBJ2-5; V gene: TRBV2; CDR3 protein: CASSEGQGETQYF
J gene: TRBJ1-4; V gene: TRBV15; CDR3 protein: CATSRDFPIAEKLFF
J gene: TRBJ1-5; V gene: TRBV9; CDR3 protein: CASSVSGGHQPQHF
J gene: TRBJ1-5; V gene: TRBV21-1; CDR3 protein: CASSKGRNSNQPQHF
J gene: TRBJ2-7; V gene: TRBV4-2; CDR3 protein: CASSQEVAGGFKKYEQYF
J gene: TRBJ1-2; V gene: TRBV9; CDR3 protein: CASSVPGTGRGYTF
J gene: TRBJ1-4; V gene: TRBV7-9; CDR3 protein: CASSSSTGGIATNEKLFF
J gene: TRBJ2-1; V gene: TRBV28; CDR3 protein: CASRGVGGRAHEQFF
J gene: TRBJ2-1; V gene: TRBV5-1; CDR3 protein: CASSSNMGDNEQFF
J gene: TRBJ1-5; V gene: TRBV9; CDR3 protein: CASSVGSGVGQPQHF
J gene: TRBJ2-7; V gene: TRBV4-1; CDR3 protein: CASSQGEGNEQYF